This T cell receptor beta chain came from a study of shared clonotypes between healthy human individuals. Findings and caveats of the study: Generation of non-shared clonotypes was less probable than generation of clonotypes shared by all four donors.

Method: immunoSEQ multiplex PCR; TCRdb's copy keeps in-frame clones and lacks some. The sample shows hundreds of thousands of clones, 95% to 96% of them seen only once. Naive CD8 cells lacked CD45RO and underwent positive selection for CCR7, leaving out terminally differentiated effector memory CD45RA+ cells. Details on this clone: Its antigen is not known.

The receptor was derived from a woman aged 30 to 39 in good health. Source material: naive CD8+ T cells sorted from blood.

CDR3 in DNA: TGTGCCAGCGAGGGAGGGGCCTACGAGCAGTACTTC. Its translation is CASEGGAYEQYF. The chain couples TRBV6-1 to TRBJ2-7; TRBD2 matches at 7 bases. Germline loops: CDR1 MNHNS, CDR2 SASEGT. The CDR3 extends over 12 amino acids. J lost 2 bases, V lost 8 bases, and 3 bases had no gene match.